This T cell receptor beta chain was identified in a study of CD8 T cells in Susac syndrome. Sequencing of TCR beta, carried out with a high-throughput approach, was applied to CD8+ and CD4+ T cells from the blood. Reverse transcription of roughly 0.45 to 1 ug RNA was performed with random hexamers. MiXCR, run by TCRdb on the immunoSEQ multiplex PCR reads, gives a single entry per CDR3 protein. The table shows some 240,000 distinct CDR3 sequences, with about 96% occurring only once. V was cut by 6 bases and J by 7 bases, with 12 bases left in between. Germline V gene sequence: CDR1 DFQATT, CDR2 SNEGSKA (reference sequence). This CDR3 is 11 amino acids long.

The rearrangement uses TRBV20-1 and TRBJ1-2; D gene ambiguous. Sequences were obtained from CD4+ T cells from PBMCs. This clonotype was sampled from a human donor with Susac syndrome. This CDR3 reads CSAPGVSGYTF. The CDR3 DNA reads TGCAGTGCGCCCGGGGTTAGTGGCTACACCTTC.